Listed here are 8 T cell receptor beta chains from one sample, sequenced in a study of CD8+ T cells in alopecia areata (dated by TCRdb to the late 2010s). The receptor library was made with the immunoSEQ multiplex PCR assay. RNA was extracted from all samples and reverse transcribed into cDNA as template for TCR sequencing. The immuneACCESS repertoire file appears here via TCRdb, limited to in-frame rearrangements. These files lack a portion of the clones; in checked studies, under half of the deficit traces to unresolved V genes, and the cause of the others is not known. This sample lists 140,000 to 150,000 clones; about 56% were detected once. About 15% of the sample goes to the ten largest clones. The sample's time point, from its label and the paper: 4 weeks on oral tofacitinib. This specimen's treatment or condition label, per the study, means: oral pan-JAK inhibitor, 5-10 mg twice daily. Sequenced here: CD8+ T cells sorted from blood, sampled at week 4, from a patient treated with tofacitinib. These receptors originate from a human donor with alopecia areata.

The chain recombines TRBV27 with TRBJ1-5; tentatively, D is TRBD1 (5 bases). The V end lost 5 bases, the J end lost 1 base, and 9 bases lay between the germline ends. CDR3 length: 14 amino acids. Germline CDR1 is MNHEY and CDR2 is SMNVEV (reference sequence). CDR3 amino acids: CASSPRESNQPQHF. CDR3 in DNA: TGTGCCAGCAGTCCCAGGGAAAGCAATCAGCCCCAGCATTTT.

This clone has a handful of counts. V gene TRBV7-8 combines with J gene TRBJ1-5, with TRBD1 identical over 8 bases. The CDR3 runs 15 residues. The ends lost 4 bases at V and 5 bases at J; junction bases unmatched: 7. Per the germline V gene, CDR1 is SGHVS and CDR2 is FQNEAQ. The CDR3 spells CASSSQGDRDQPQHF. CDR3 DNA: TGTGCCAGCAGCTCACAGGGGGATAGGGATCAGCCCCAGCATTTT. Full variable domain (outside the CDR3, taken from reference TRBV7-8 and TRBJ1-5): GAGVSQSPRYKVAKRGQDVALRCDPISGHVSLFWYQQALGQGPEFLTYFQNEAQLDKSGLPSDRFFAERPEGSVSTLKIQRTQQEDSAVYLCASSSQGDRDQPQHFGDGTRLSIL.

This clone was seen a single time. V and J are TRBV29-1 and TRBJ2-1; 8 nucleotides match TRBD2. Trimming at V came to 4 bases and at J to 0 bases, leaving 2 bases not matched to a gene. This CDR3 has 14 amino acids. Germline V lookup: CDR1 SQVTM, CDR2 ANQGSEA. CDR3 protein: CSVAGGNSYNEQFF. Here the CDR3 DNA reads TGCAGCGTTGCGGGGGGGAACTCCTACAATGAGCAGTTCTTC.

This clone occurred a few times. This rearrangement joins TRBV15 to TRBJ1-2; D gene unclear. The CDR3 is 13 residues long. Trimming left V 4 bases short and J 2 bases short, with 8 bases between. Germline V lookup: CDR1 LNHNV, CDR2 YYDKDF (reference sequence). CDR3 bases: TGTGCCACCAGCACCGGGGAAAACTATGGCTACACCTTC. It translates to CATSTGENYGYTF.

This sequence joins TRBV15 and TRBJ1-1; D is uncertain. With 3 bases removed from V and 2 bases from J, the gap between germline ends came to 10 bases. The CDR3 runs 14 residues. The germline V gene has CDR1 LNHNV and CDR2 YYDKDF (reference sequence). CDR3 protein: CATSRRSSNTEAFF. The DNA for the CDR3 is TGTGCCACCAGCAGGCGGTCATCCAACACTGAAGCTTTCTTT. The variable domain in full, with the rest retrieved from reference TRBV15 and TRBJ1-1, is DAMVIQNPRYQVTQFGKPVTLSCSQTLNHNVMYWYQQKSSQAPKLLFHYYDKDFNNEADTPDNFQSRRPNTSFCFLDIRSPGLGDTAMYLCATSRRSSNTEAFFGQGTRLTVV.

The J gene is TRBJ2-1, the V gene TRBV4-1, with a tentative D call TRBD2 (7 bases). This CDR3 contains 15 residues. Trimming pared 1 base from V and 2 bases from J, leaving 9 bases between. The germline V gene encodes CDR1 MGHRA and CDR2 YSYEKL. CDR3 sequence: CASSQGGGPYNEQFF. The CDR3 DNA is TGCGCCAGCAGCCAAGGGGGGGGCCCCTACAATGAGCAGTTCTTC.

This clone was counted a few times. This chain joins TRBV6-1 and TRBJ2-7; 9 nucleotides line up with TRBD1. After removal of 5 bases from V and 3 bases from J, the junction contained 8 bases not matched to a gene. Germline assignment: CDR1 MNHNS and CDR2 SASEGT. This CDR3 is 15 amino acids long. CDR3 in amino acids: CASSRSPDRGYEQYF. CDR3 DNA: TGTGCCAGCAGTCGATCCCCGGACAGGGGCTACGAGCAGTACTTC.

This chain joins TRBV30 and TRBJ1-2; D remains unclear. Germline V gene sequence: CDR1 GTSNPN, CDR2 SVGIG (reference sequence). The CDR3 has 14 residues. V lost 2 bases to trimming and J lost 3 bases, with 13 bases between them. Here the CDR3 DNA reads TGTGCCTGGAGTCTTCATGACCTCGACTATGGCTACACCTTC. Amino acids: CAWSLHDLDYGYTF.